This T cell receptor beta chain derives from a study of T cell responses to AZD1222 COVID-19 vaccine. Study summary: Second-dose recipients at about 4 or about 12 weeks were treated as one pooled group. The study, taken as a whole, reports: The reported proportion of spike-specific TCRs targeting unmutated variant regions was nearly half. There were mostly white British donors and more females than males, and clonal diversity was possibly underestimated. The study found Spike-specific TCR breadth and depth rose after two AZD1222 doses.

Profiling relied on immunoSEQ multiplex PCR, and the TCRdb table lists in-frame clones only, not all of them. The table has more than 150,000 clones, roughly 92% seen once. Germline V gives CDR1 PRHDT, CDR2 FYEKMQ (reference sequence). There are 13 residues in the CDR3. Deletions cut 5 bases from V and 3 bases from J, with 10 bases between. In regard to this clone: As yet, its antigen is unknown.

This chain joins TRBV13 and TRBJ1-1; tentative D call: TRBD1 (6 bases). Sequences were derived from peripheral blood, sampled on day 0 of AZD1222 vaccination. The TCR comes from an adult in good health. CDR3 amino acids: CASSPEGDTEAFF. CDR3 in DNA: TGTGCCAGCAGCCCCGAGGGGGACACTGAAGCTTTCTTT.